This T cell receptor beta chain is drawn from a study of T cell responses to AZD1222 COVID-19 vaccine. As concerns this clone: An end of the junction does not agree with germline; a read error may underlie this.

The method was immunoSEQ multiplex PCR; TCRdb's version includes in-frame clones alone and lacks a portion of them. The repertoire includes about 120,000 clones, over 80% of them detected once, and 11% to 15% sits in the top ten. The CDR3 sequence is 15 residues long. Germline CDR1 and CDR2: LNHNV and YYDKDF (reference sequence). Sequences were derived from peripheral blood, sampled on day 0 of AZD1222 vaccination. V is TRBV15 and J is TRBJ2-1; D is unresolved. The TCR comes from an adult in good health. The CDR3 sequence is CATSKAESSYNEQFF. The CDR3 DNA follows: TGTGCCACTAGCAAGGCGGAGAGCTCCTACAATGAGCAGTTCTTC.